The next 25 T cell receptor beta chains were all read from a single sample in a study of Graves' ophthalmopathy and Graves' hyperthyroidism. TCR beta CDR3 regions were amplified from RNA transcripts. Following a first-round RT-PCR that used HTBI primers, a second-round multiplex PCR was carried out. TCRdb processed the multiplex PCR reads anew with MiXCR; each CDR3 protein has one entry. Here the sample spans about 480,000 distinct CDR3 sequences, approximately 14% being singletons. Sequencing input: blood. Every receptor here comes from a woman under 40 with Graves' ophthalmopathy.

In nucleotides, the CDR3 is TGTGCCAGCTCACCACCGGCAGCTGGCGAGCAGTACTTC. Protein product: CASSPPAAGEQYF. This chain joins TRBV18 and TRBJ2-7; D not certain. CDR1 KGHSH and CDR2 LQKENI come from the germline V gene. V was shortened by 0 bases and J by 6 bases, with 9 bases between the two germline ends. CDR3 size: 13 residues. The whole variable domain, remainder taken from reference TRBV18 and TRBJ2-7, is NAGVMQNPRHLVRRRGQEARLRCSPMKGHSHVYWYRQLPEEGLKFMVYLQKENIIDESGMPKERFSAEFPKEGPSILRIQQVVRGDSAAYFCASSPPAAGEQYFGPGTRLTVT.

V is TRBV6-1 and J is TRBJ1-6; D uncertain. The CDR3 contains 17 residues. Germline V gene sequence: CDR1 MNHNS, CDR2 SASEGT. V was clipped by 6 bases and J by 0 bases, with 15 bases between them. CDR3 nucleotide sequence: TGTGCCAGCAGGTCCGACTCCCGGAGCTCCTATAATTCACCCCTCCACTTT. As protein: CASRSDSRSSYNSPLHF.

The chain links TRBV6-2 or TRBV6-3 to TRBJ2-7, with D tentatively TRBD2 (5 bases). V lost 0 bases and J 7 bases, leaving 19 bases between the germline ends. Looked up from germline, CDR1 is MNHEY and CDR2 is SVGEGT. The CDR3 sequence is 16 residues long. CDR3 sequence: CASSYSPSLPSGEQYF. Here the CDR3 DNA reads TGTGCCAGCAGTTACTCCCCTAGCCTCCCTTCTGGAGAGCAGTACTTC.

Comments on this clonotype: Given a much more abundant clone one base away, this may be a read error. V is TRBV24-1 and J is TRBJ2-5; either TRBD1 or TRBD2 may supply D (5 bases each). The germline gives CDR1 KGHDR, CDR2 SFDVKD. The CDR3 is made up of 15 amino acids. CDR3 residues: CATSEASRLGETQHF. CDR3 in DNA: TGTGCCACCAGTGAAGCATCCCGTCTAGGGGAGACCCAGCACTTC.

This clonotype has at least ten counts. The CDR3 DNA is TGTGCCACCAGTGATTCGGGGTCAATTCAAGAGACCCAGTACTTC. Encoded protein: CATSDSGSIQETQYF. This chain joins TRBV24-1 and TRBJ2-5, with TRBD2 as a possible D gene (5 bases). The CDR3 extends over 15 amino acids. V was pared by 2 bases and J by 2 bases, with 11 bases between. In germline, CDR1 is KGHDR, CDR2 SFDVKD.

The chain links TRBV28 to TRBJ2-2; 7 bases fit TRBD2. Looked up from germline, CDR1 is MDHEN and CDR2 is SYDVKM. Trimming removed 3 bases from V and 4 bases from J; junction bases left unmatched: 5. The CDR3 covers 15 residues. CDR3 bases: TGTGCCAGCAGTTTCCTTGGGGGGGTCACCGGGGAGCTGTTTTTT. This sequence encodes CASSFLGGVTGELFF.

CDR3 in amino acids: CASILLRGLSSPLHF. Written as DNA, the CDR3 is TGTGCCAGCATCCTTCTACGGGGTCTTAGTTCACCCCTCCACTTT. The chain combines TRBV27 with TRBJ1-6; D call uncertain. CDR3 length equals 15 residues. The germline V gene has CDR1 MNHEY and CDR2 SMNVEV (reference sequence). With 7 bases removed from V and 9 bases from J, the gap between germline ends came to 19 bases.

The chain is built from TRBV5-1 and TRBJ2-2, with a weak D call TRBD1 (6 bases). The V end was cut by 4 bases, the J end by 4 bases, with 14 bases between. CDR1 SGHRS and CDR2 YFSETQ come from the germline V gene. The CDR3 runs to 15 residues. CDR3 loop: CASSEQGSATGELFF. In DNA form, the CDR3 reads TGCGCCAGCAGCGAACAGGGATCTGCCACCGGGGAGCTGTTTTTT.

This clonotype was counted many times. The chain employs TRBV19 and TRBJ1-2; D call uncertain. Trimming stripped 1 base from V and 6 bases from J, with 6 bases between. Germline lookup yields CDR1 LNHDA and CDR2 SQIVND (reference sequence). The CDR3 loop spans 12 amino acids. The CDR3 coding sequence is TGTGCCAGTAGTATAGCTCGGAATGGCTACACCTTC. Residues: CASSIARNGYTF.

This clonotype was observed many times. The V gene is TRBV6-1, the J gene TRBJ1-2; the D is unclear. Trimming cost V 8 bases and J 8 bases, with 9 bases left between them. The germline CDR1 and CDR2 sequences are MNHNS and SASEGT. The CDR3 contains 10 residues. CDR3 in amino acids: CASLKGGYTF. CDR3 nucleotides: TGTGCCAGCCTTAAAGGGGGCTACACCTTC.

This clonotype was seen repeatedly, ten times or more. This chain links TRBV7-3 with TRBJ2-6, with TRBD1 as a possible D gene (5 bases). The CDR3 has 15 amino acids. Germline CDR1 reads SGHTA; CDR2 reads FQGTGA. V was shortened by 6 bases and J by 0 bases, with 9 bases between the two germline ends. The CDR3 reads CASRPTDSGANVLTF. For the CDR3, the DNA is TGTGCCAGCAGACCGACAGACTCTGGGGCCAACGTCCTGACTTTC.

At least ten counts were recorded for this clonotype. V and J are TRBV10-3 and TRBJ2-7, with D unresolved. The length of the CDR3 is 12 residues. The germline V gene has CDR1 ENHRY and CDR2 SYGVKD. V was trimmed by 3 bases and J by 3 bases, leaving 6 bases between them. The CDR3 reads CAISEGNYEQYF. In DNA, the CDR3 is TGTGCCATCAGTGAAGGCAACTACGAGCAGTACTTC.

Many counts were recorded for this clonotype. The chain combines TRBV11-2 with TRBJ2-7; a weak D match, TRBD1 (6 bases). Germline V gives CDR1 SGHAT, CDR2 FQNNGV. This CDR3 is built from 17 residues. V lost 5 bases, J lost 3 bases, and 23 bases lay in between. For the CDR3, the DNA is TGTGCCAGCAGCCGCCAGTCCCGGGACACAACTTTCTACGAGCAGTACTTC. It is translated as CASSRQSRDTTFYEQYF.

This clonotype was observed many times. This rearrangement joins TRBV28 to TRBJ1-2, with D possibly TRBD1 on 6 matching bases. Per the germline V gene, CDR1 is MDHEN and CDR2 is SYDVKM. The length of the CDR3 is 14 residues. V was pared by 5 bases and J by 4 bases, with 14 bases between. The CDR3 nucleotides are TGTGCCAGCAGTCCCACGGGACACCTCTATGGCTACACCTTC. Translated, it gives CASSPTGHLYGYTF.

CDR3 in amino acids: CASSEPEGYYGYTF. The DNA of the CDR3 is TGTGCCAGCAGTGAACCCGAAGGGTACTATGGCTACACCTTC. V usage is TRBV6-1 and J usage is TRBJ1-2; D call uncertain. This CDR3 is 14 amino acids long. Germline V gene sequence: CDR1 MNHNS, CDR2 SASEGT. V was cut by 2 bases and J by 3 bases, with 10 bases left in between.

The V gene is TRBV25-1, the J gene TRBJ2-5; 12 bases line up with TRBD2. V dropped 6 bases and J dropped 4; count of bases not matched to a gene: 21. Per germline, CDR1 MGHDK and CDR2 SYGVNS. The CDR3 is 20 residues long. CDR3: CASSSSPGQGQLAGGETQYF. CDR3 in DNA: TGTGCCAGCAGCTCCTCACCCGGACAGGGGCAACTAGCGGGAGGAGAGACCCAGTACTTC.

This clonotype was seen ten or more times. The rearrangement joins TRBV2 to TRBJ2-5; 8 bases line up with TRBD2. J gave up 5 bases and V 7 bases, and 6 bases lay outside the gene matches. The CDR3 has 13 amino acids. Per the germline V gene, CDR1 is SNHLY and CDR2 is FYNNEI. CDR3 bases: TGTGCCAGCACCATAGCGGGGAAGGAGACCCAGTACTTC. The encoded protein is CASTIAGKETQYF.

This clonotype has a count of ten or more. The chain employs TRBV12-5 and TRBJ1-5; no clear D. With 7 bases removed from V and 0 bases from J, the gap between germline ends came to 13 bases. CDR1 is LGHNT and CDR2 is FRNRAP in the germline V gene. CDR3 length equals 15 residues. As DNA, the CDR3 is TGTGCTAGTGTTTCAAGACGGTATAGCAATCAGCCCCAGCATTTT. Its protein is CASVSRRYSNQPQHF.

This clonotype was seen only a few times. J is TRBJ1-5 and V is TRBV30; D is unclear. The CDR3 sequence is 12 residues long. The germline V and J ends were trimmed by 5 bases and 7 bases, with 12 bases remaining between them. The germline V gene encodes CDR1 GTSNPN and CDR2 SVGIG (reference sequence). The CDR3 region has the DNA TGTGCCTGGGGAGCCCAAGGCCAGCCCCAGCATTTT. It specifies CAWGAQGQPQHF.

In its sample, this clonotype was seen many times. V and J are TRBV11-2 and TRBJ1-6; unclear D gene. This CDR3 contains 14 residues. The V end lost 4 bases, the J end lost 3 bases, and 7 bases lay between the germline ends. Germline V gene data show CDR1 as SGHAT and CDR2 as FQNNGV. The CDR3 spells CASSSEIYNSPLHF. The CDR3 DNA follows: TGTGCCAGCAGCTCGGAAATCTATAATTCACCCCTCCACTTT.

The chain combines TRBV30 with TRBJ1-5; D possibly corresponds to TRBD1 (5 bases). The CDR3 sequence is 12 residues long. V gave up 7 bases and J gave up 6 bases, with 13 bases separating them. CDR1 and CDR2 (germline): GTSNPN, SVGIG (reference sequence). CDR3 in DNA: TGTGCCTATAGCAGGGTGGGTCAGCCCCAGCATTTT. Encoded protein: CAYSRVGQPQHF.

Ten or more counts support this clonotype. This chain connects TRBV20-1 to TRBJ2-7; D remains unclear. This CDR3 spans 11 amino acids. V lost 6 bases and J 4 bases, leaving 10 bases between the germline ends. Germline V lookup: CDR1 DFQATT, CDR2 SNEGSKA (reference sequence). CDR3 residues: CSAHLRYEQYF. CDR3 bases: TGCAGTGCCCACTTGCGATACGAGCAGTACTTC.

This clonotype was detected ten times or more. The rearrangement joins TRBV3-1 to TRBJ2-7; D not certain. V shed 3 bases and J shed 1 base, with 4 bases lying between them. The CDR3 consists of 12 residues. The germline V gene encodes CDR1 LGHDT and CDR2 YNNKEL (reference sequence). This CDR3 reads CASSHRSYEQYF. CDR3 in DNA: TGTGCCAGCAGCCATCGATCCTACGAGCAGTACTTC.

This clonotype was found many times. The rearrangement uses TRBV7-6 and TRBJ2-3, with 11 bases that match TRBD2. This CDR3 has 16 amino acids. With V trimmed by 5 bases and J by 4 bases, 8 bases remained unmatched. CDR1 SGHVS and CDR2 FNYEAQ come from the germline V gene. The CDR3 sequence is CASSLVVAGGADTQYF. The CDR3 bases are TGTGCCAGCAGCCTGGTAGTAGCGGGAGGGGCAGATACGCAGTATTTT.

This clonotype was found many times. The chain joins TRBV28 to TRBJ2-7, with a possible D match to TRBD1 (5 bases). Germline V gives CDR1 MDHEN, CDR2 SYDVKM. This CDR3 spans 15 amino acids. Trimming removed 4 bases at V and 4 bases at J, with 17 bases between. The CDR3 region is CASSSYSGRDYEQYF. CDR3 DNA sequence: TGTGCCAGCAGTTCGTACAGTGGCAGGGATTACGAGCAGTACTTC.